The 26 T cell receptor beta chains listed next were all sequenced from one sample in a study of T cells after yellow fever vaccination. Each CDR3 protein gets one entry after TCRdb re-called the 5' RACE reads with MiXCR. This table holds some 350,000 distinct CDR3 sequences, approximately 4% found once. Sequencing used PBMCs, obtained 5 days after the yellow fever booster vaccination. The source is a man younger than 35 who received the YFV17D yellow fever vaccine.

This chain connects TRBV12-3 or TRBV12-4 to TRBJ2-1, with D hard to call. The CDR3 contains 11 residues. The ends were cut back, 8 bases at V and 4 bases at J, with 6 bases in the middle. The CDR3 loop is CASAEYNEQFF. CDR3 bases: TGTGCCAGCGCCGAGTACAATGAGCAGTTCTTC.

This chain joins TRBV12-3 or TRBV12-4 and TRBJ2-1; TRBD2 aligns across 7 bases. There are 13 residues in the CDR3. The V gene end was trimmed by 3 bases and the J gene end by 6 bases; junction bases not matched to a gene: 2. The CDR3 is CASSFREGNEQFF. The CDR3 DNA reads TGTGCCAGCAGTTTCAGGGAGGGCAATGAGCAGTTCTTC.

The V gene is TRBV5-1, the J gene TRBJ1-3, with D possibly matching TRBD1 (5 bases). The V and J ends lost 0 bases and 8 bases respectively, with 9 bases between them. In germline, CDR1 is SGHRS, CDR2 YFSETQ. The CDR3 sequence is 13 residues long. CDR3 in amino acids: CASSLGLRDTIYF. CDR3 coding DNA: TGCGCCAGCAGCTTGGGGCTCAGGGACACCATATATTTT.

This clonotype has at least ten counts. The rearrangement uses TRBV5-6 and TRBJ2-2; 9 nucleotides line up with TRBD1. V was clipped by 1 base and J by 6 bases; unmatched bases: 7. This CDR3 comprises 16 residues. The V gene's germline CDR1 is SGHDT and CDR2 YYEEEE. The CDR3 nucleotides read TGTGCCAGCAGCTTGATAGGGACAGGGTACTCCGGGGAGCTGTTTTTT. Translated: CASSLIGTGYSGELFF.

Many counts were recorded for this clonotype. The genes are TRBV9 and TRBJ2-3, with 10 bases lining up with TRBD2. The CDR3 has 15 amino acids. V shed 1 base, J shed 1 base, and the junction held 0 bases outside the gene matches. In germline, CDR1 is SGDLS, CDR2 YYNGEE. The CDR3 loop is CASSVTSGGTDTQYF. In nucleotides, the CDR3 is TGTGCCAGCAGCGTAACTAGCGGGGGCACAGATACGCAGTATTTT.

Only a few counts were recorded for this clonotype. The chain links TRBV27 to TRBJ1-1, with D unclear. The V end lost 3 bases, the J end lost 4 bases, and 9 bases lay between the germline ends. CDR1 is MNHEY and CDR2 is SMNVEV in the germline V gene (reference sequence). CDR3 size: 13 residues. The CDR3 spells CASSFGLSTEAFF. DNA of the CDR3: TGTGCCAGCAGTTTCGGCCTCAGCACTGAAGCTTTCTTT.

At least ten counts were recorded for this clonotype. V gene TRBV27 combines with J gene TRBJ2-1, with TRBD2 identical over 13 bases. The CDR3 has 15 amino acids. Germline CDR1 is MNHEY and CDR2 is SMNVEV (reference sequence). Losses at the gene ends were 4 bases for V and 10 bases for J; bases not matched to a gene: 7. The CDR3 loop reads CASSYSGTSGIEQFF. As DNA, the CDR3 is TGTGCCAGCAGTTACTCCGGGACTAGCGGGATCGAGCAGTTCTTC.

The V and J genes are TRBV7-9 and TRBJ1-1; 8 bases align to TRBD1. The germline V gene has CDR1 SEHNR and CDR2 FQNEAQ (reference sequence). The CDR3 covers 11 residues. J lost 11 bases, V lost 3 bases, and 2 bases had no gene match. The CDR3 loop reads CASSFRDRAFF. In DNA form, the CDR3 reads TGTGCCAGCAGCTTCCGGGACAGGGCTTTCTTT.

This chain links TRBV4-1 with TRBJ2-3; a weak D match, TRBD2 (5 bases). Germline loops: CDR1 MGHRA, CDR2 YSYEKL. The CDR3 loop spans 15 amino acids. Trimming removed 0 bases at V and 0 bases at J, with 7 bases between. CDR3 region: CASSQERASTDTQYF. The CDR3, as DNA: TGCGCCAGCAGCCAAGAGCGGGCGAGCACAGATACGCAGTATTTT.

This chain links TRBV3-1 with TRBJ1-2; the match to TRBD1 covers 10 bases. This CDR3 has 15 amino acids. The J segment lost 3 bases and the V segment lost 0 bases, leaving 1 base of the junction unmatched. From germline, CDR1 is LGHDT and CDR2 YNNKEL (reference sequence). CDR3 region: CASSQEGTGDYGYTF. CDR3 DNA: TGTGCCAGCAGCCAAGAGGGGACAGGGGACTATGGCTACACCTTC.

This clonotype has a handful of counts. The rearrangement joins TRBV18 to TRBJ1-2, with TRBD1 matching over 8 bases. The length of the CDR3 is 15 residues. CDR1 is KGHSH, CDR2 LQKENI, per germline. The trim removed 4 bases at V and 5 bases at J, leaving 9 bases unmatched. CDR3 residues: CASSLRTGSSYGYTF. CDR3 DNA sequence: TGTGCCAGCTCACTCAGGACAGGGAGTTCTTATGGCTACACCTTC.

This clonotype was counted a few times. The rearrangement uses TRBV7-9 and TRBJ2-5, with D perhaps assigned TRBD1 or TRBD2 (5 bases each). Trimming shortened V by 5 bases and J by 2 bases, and 15 bases separated the two germline ends. Germline CDR1 SEHNR, CDR2 FQNEAQ (reference sequence). The CDR3 covers 15 residues. CDR3 protein: CASSVGASRQETQYF. The CDR3 nucleotides are TGTGCCAGCAGCGTAGGGGCTAGCCGACAAGAGACCCAGTACTTC.

This clonotype was counted only a few times. The chain carries TRBV29-1 and TRBJ2-3; D ambiguous. Trimming shortened V by 4 bases and J by 1 base, and 21 bases separated the two germline ends. The CDR3 extends over 17 amino acids. CDR1 is SQVTM and CDR2 is ANQGSEA in the germline V gene. The CDR3 here is CSVAWLDQLLRTDTQYF. CDR3 nucleotides: TGCAGCGTTGCGTGGCTAGATCAACTTCTACGCACAGATACGCAGTATTTT.

The chain recombines TRBV9 with TRBJ2-7, with D perhaps matching TRBD2 (7 bases). The CDR3 contains 13 residues. Deletions cut 4 bases from V and 6 bases from J, with 14 bases between. Germline V gives CDR1 SGDLS, CDR2 YYNGEE. CDR3 coding DNA: TGTGCCAGCAGCTCCGGAGGGGGGGCCGAGCAGTACTTC. This sequence encodes CASSSGGGAEQYF.

There are a few counts of this clonotype. The J gene is TRBJ1-3, the V gene TRBV6-5; D is uncertain. The V gene's germline CDR1 is MNHEY and CDR2 SVGAGI. This CDR3 is built from 13 residues. The germline V and J ends were trimmed by 8 bases and 4 bases, with 12 bases remaining between them. CDR3: CASVGVSGNTIYF. CDR3 nucleotides: TGTGCCAGCGTCGGGGTTTCGGGAAACACCATATATTTT.

The CDR3 loop is CASRGDRVFNEQFF. The CDR3 region has the DNA TGTGCCAGCAGGGGGGACAGGGTATTCAATGAGCAGTTCTTC. This chain connects TRBV7-2 to TRBJ2-1; 9 nucleotides match TRBD1. The length of the CDR3 is 14 residues. J was trimmed by 6 bases and V by 6 bases; bases with no gene match: 6. Germline CDR1 and CDR2: SGHTA and FQGNSA.

The rearrangement links TRBV4-2 to TRBJ2-5, with D unclear. Per the germline V gene, CDR1 is LGHNA and CDR2 is YNFKEQ. This CDR3 contains 13 residues. The ends were cut back, 6 bases at V and 4 bases at J, with 12 bases in the middle. The CDR3 is CASSIRPGETQYF. CDR3 in DNA: TGTGCCAGCAGTATTAGGCCCGGAGAGACCCAGTACTTC.

This clonotype was picked up a small number of times. The chain couples TRBV9 to TRBJ2-1; maybe TRBD1 (5 bases). Germline V gene data show CDR1 as SGDLS and CDR2 as YYNGEE. The CDR3 totals 13 residues. The germline V and J ends were trimmed by 3 bases and 8 bases, with 12 bases remaining between them. Here the CDR3 DNA reads TGTGCCAGCAGCGGGGGCATGTGGGATGAGCAGTTCTTC. Translated: CASSGGMWDEQFF.

This sequence joins TRBV6-2 or TRBV6-3 and TRBJ2-7; TRBD2 is a possible D gene (5 bases). In germline, CDR1 is MNHEY, CDR2 SVGEGT. The V end was cut by 9 bases, the J end by 4 bases, with 19 bases between. The CDR3 is 14 amino acids. The CDR3 reads CASGGSGPNYEQYV. CDR3 bases: TGTGCCAGTGGAGGATCCGGGCCAAATTACGAGCAGTACGTC.

This clonotype was found a few times. The chain uses TRBV27 and TRBJ1-4; unclear D gene. Trimming cost V 1 base and J 7 bases, with 10 bases left between them. There are 14 residues in the CDR3. Germline-derived CDR1 and CDR2 are MNHEY and SMNVEV (reference sequence). The DNA of the CDR3 is TGTGCCAGCAGTTTATGGGAGGGCAGTGAAAAACTGTTTTTT. Amino acid sequence: CASSLWEGSEKLFF.

The table lists this clonotype with a few counts. The chain combines TRBV18 with TRBJ1-6, with unresolved D. The ends were cut back, 0 bases at V and 8 bases at J, with 2 bases in the middle. The CDR3 spans 12 residues. From germline, CDR1 is KGHSH and CDR2 LQKENI. The CDR3 coding sequence is TGTGCCAGCTCACCACCGGATTCACCCCTCCACTTT. Translation gives CASSPPDSPLHF.

In its sample, this clonotype was seen many times. The chain couples TRBV4-2 to TRBJ2-1, with TRBD2 identical over 14 bases. The V gene end was trimmed by 4 bases and the J gene end by 8 bases; junction bases not matched to a gene: 10. The V gene's germline CDR1 is LGHNA and CDR2 YNFKEQ. This CDR3 is built from 17 residues. CDR3 sequence (DNA): TGTGCCAGCAGCCTCTCAACCGGGACTAGCGGGGGTGATGAGCAGTTCTTC. Translated, it gives CASSLSTGTSGGDEQFF.

This clonotype has just a few counts. V gene TRBV4-3 combines with J gene TRBJ2-6; D perhaps matches TRBD1 (5 bases). Germline CDR1 is LGHNA and CDR2 is YSLEER. The CDR3 contains 17 residues. The ends were cut back, 1 base at V and 1 base at J, with 11 bases in the middle. The CDR3 DNA follows: TGCGCCAGCAGCCAAGCCGCCAGGGCGTCTGGGGCCAACGTCCTGACTTTC. Translating it yields CASSQAARASGANVLTF.

V usage is TRBV9 and J usage is TRBJ2-7; 10 bases fit TRBD1. The trim removed 3 bases at V and 1 base at J, leaving 10 bases unmatched. CDR3 length: 17 residues. Germline CDR1 SGDLS, CDR2 YYNGEE. The CDR3 DNA reads as TGTGCCAGCAGCGGGGATAGACAGGGGGCTCCATCCTACGAGCAGTACGTC. This translates into CASSGDRQGAPSYEQYV.

This clonotype was found a few times. This rearrangement joins TRBV27 to TRBJ2-6; D not certain. CDR3 size: 17 residues. V shed 2 bases and J shed 0 bases, with 11 bases lying between them. Germline CDR1 MNHEY, CDR2 SMNVEV (reference sequence). DNA of the CDR3: TGTGCCAGCAGTTTAGTAGATTCCACCTCTGGGGCCAACGTCCTGACTTTC. It is translated as CASSLVDSTSGANVLTF.

This clonotype was seen a handful of times. The chain is built from TRBV3-1 and TRBJ2-1, with 14 bases that match TRBD2. Germline CDR1 LGHDT, CDR2 YNNKEL (reference sequence). The length of the CDR3 is 17 residues. Germline trimming cut 3 bases from V and 6 bases from J; bases unmatched to any gene: 7. The CDR3 DNA sequence: TGTGCCAGCAGCCAGGAACGGACTAGCGGGGGGATCAATGAGCAGTTCTTC. It codes for CASSQERTSGGINEQFF.